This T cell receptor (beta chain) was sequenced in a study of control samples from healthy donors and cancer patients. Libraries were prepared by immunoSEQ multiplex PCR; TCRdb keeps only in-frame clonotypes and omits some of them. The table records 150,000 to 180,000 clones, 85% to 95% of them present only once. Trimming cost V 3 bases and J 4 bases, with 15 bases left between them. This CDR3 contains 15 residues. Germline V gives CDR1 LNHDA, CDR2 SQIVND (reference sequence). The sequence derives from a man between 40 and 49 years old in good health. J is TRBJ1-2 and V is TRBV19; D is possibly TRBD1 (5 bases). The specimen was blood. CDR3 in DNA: TGTGCCAGTAGTATTCCGGGACCTAACCCCTATGGCTACACCTTC. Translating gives CASSIPGPNPYGYTF.